These T cell receptor beta chains were read from a single sample in a study of metastatic and nonmetastatic thyroid tumors. TCRdb re-processed the PCR reads through MiXCR. The repertoire includes about 69,000 clones, more than 13% of them detected once, and under 8% sits in the top ten. The source material was blood. Every receptor here comes from a male donor with papillary thyroid cancer or a benign thyroid nodule (not recorded which). Some clones in this sample may be carry-over from other donors' samples. CDR3s include the opening cysteine and the closing phenylalanine or tryptophan. D genes are given only for firm matches. A row's size may be missing; if present it is once, few, many or a size class.

clone_size: once; v_call: TRBV7-8; j_call: TRBJ2-6; d_call: TRBD1; cdr3_nt: TGTGCCAGCAGCTTGGCAGGGGGCCTCCACTCTGGTGCCAACGTCCAGACTTTC; cdr3_aa: CASSLAGGLHSGANVQTF
clone_size: many; v_call: TRBV11-2; j_call: TRBJ2-7; d_call: TRBD2; cdr3_nt: TGTGCCAGCAGCTTAAGCGGGAGTCGGTACGAGCAGTACTTC; cdr3_aa: CASSLSGSRYEQYF
clone_size: many; v_call: TRBV20-1; j_call: TRBJ2-5; d_call: .; cdr3_nt: TGCAGTGCCGGGATTTCGGCAGAGACCCAGTACTTC; cdr3_aa: CSAGISAETQYF
clone_size: many; v_call: TRBV10-3; j_call: TRBJ1-2; d_call: TRBD1; cdr3_nt: TGTGCCATCAGGCGACAGGGTAACTATGGCTACACCTTC; cdr3_aa: CAIRRQGNYGYTF
clone_size: many; v_call: TRBV5-1; j_call: TRBJ2-7; d_call: TRBD1; cdr3_nt: TGCGCCAGCAGCCTGGACGGACAGGGATCCTACGAGCAGTACTTC; cdr3_aa: CASSLDGQGSYEQYF
clone_size: many; v_call: TRBV6-4; j_call: TRBJ1-4; d_call: TRBD1; cdr3_nt: TGTGCCAGCAGCCCGGGACAGGGGAGTGAAAAACTGTTTTTT; cdr3_aa: CASSPGQGSEKLFF
clone_size: many; v_call: TRBV11-2; j_call: TRBJ1-5; d_call: .; cdr3_nt: TGTGCCAGCAGCTTTGGGTTAGAGCAGCCCCAGCATTTT; cdr3_aa: CASSFGLEQPQHF
clone_size: .; v_call: TRBV27; j_call: TRBJ2-7; d_call: TRBD2; cdr3_nt: TGTGCCAGCACCCCCCTTGAAAGCGGGATGTACTGCGAGCAGTACTTC; cdr3_aa: CASTPLESGMYCEQYF
clone_size: many; v_call: TRBV6-4; j_call: TRBJ1-6; d_call: .; cdr3_nt: TGTGCCAGCAGGGCAGAGAGCTCCTATAATTCACCCCTCCACTTT; cdr3_aa: CASRAESSYNSPLHF
clone_size: many; v_call: TRBV12-3/TRBV12-4; j_call: TRBJ1-4; d_call: .; cdr3_nt: TGTGCCAGCAGCCCGAAGGCAACTAATGAAAAACTGTTTTTT; cdr3_aa: CASSPKATNEKLFF
clone_size: many; v_call: TRBV6-1; j_call: TRBJ1-6; d_call: .; cdr3_nt: TGTGCCAGCACTGGCCCTAATAATTCACCCCTCCACTTT; cdr3_aa: CASTGPNNSPLHF
clone_size: many; v_call: TRBV6-5; j_call: TRBJ1-3; d_call: .; cdr3_nt: TGTGCCAGCAGTTACTCGGTGAATGGCTGGGAAAACACCATATATTTT; cdr3_aa: CASSYSVNGWENTIYF
clone_size: many; v_call: TRBV28; j_call: TRBJ2-1; d_call: .; cdr3_nt: TGTGCCAGCAGTCCGGGACTTCGGAATGAGCAGTTCTTC; cdr3_aa: CASSPGLRNEQFF
clone_size: many; v_call: TRBV7-8; j_call: TRBJ1-1; d_call: .; cdr3_nt: TGTGCCAGCAGCTTAGTCGAGGGAGTGAACACTGAAGCTTTCTTT; cdr3_aa: CASSLVEGVNTEAFF
clone_size: .; v_call: TRBV20-1; j_call: TRBJ2-1; d_call: TRBD2; cdr3_nt: TGCAGTGCTTTGCCGGTACTAGCGGGAGGGCTCTACAATGAGCAGTTCTTC; cdr3_aa: CSALPVLAGGLYNEQFF
clone_size: many; v_call: TRBV20-1; j_call: TRBJ1-5; d_call: TRBD1; cdr3_nt: TGCAGTGCAACAACAGGGGGCGATCAGCCCCAGCATTTT; cdr3_aa: CSATTGGDQPQHF
clone_size: many; v_call: TRBV2; j_call: TRBJ1-3; d_call: TRBD1; cdr3_nt: TGTGCCAGCAGTGAGAACAGGGGGTCTGGAAACACCATATATTTT; cdr3_aa: CASSENRGSGNTIYF
clone_size: many; v_call: TRBV9; j_call: TRBJ2-7; d_call: TRBD2; cdr3_nt: TGTGCCAGCAGCCATATGACTAGCGGGAGGCCGGGTGAGCAGTACTTC; cdr3_aa: CASSHMTSGRPGEQYF
clone_size: many; v_call: TRBV13; j_call: TRBJ2-1; d_call: .; cdr3_nt: TGTGCCAGCAGCTTAAGTCTGGGCGATGAGCAGTTCTTC; cdr3_aa: CASSLSLGDEQFF
clone_size: many; v_call: TRBV6-1; j_call: TRBJ2-7; d_call: .; cdr3_nt: TGTGCCAGCAGCCGAACAGGGACCTACGAGCAGTACTTC; cdr3_aa: CASSRTGTYEQYF
clone_size: .; v_call: TRBV6-1; j_call: TRBJ1-1; d_call: .; cdr3_nt: TGTGCCAGCGGTGGACGGGGAACTGAAGCTTTCTTT; cdr3_aa: CASGGRGTEAFF
clone_size: once; v_call: TRBV20-1; j_call: TRBJ1-5; d_call: .; cdr3_nt: TGCAGTGCTAGACGGGGGAGTAGCAATCAGCCCCAGCATTTT; cdr3_aa: CSARRGSSNQPQHF
clone_size: .; v_call: TRBV3-1; j_call: TRBJ2-7; d_call: .; cdr3_nt: TGTGCCAGCAGCCATCCTGGCTACGAGCAGTACTTC; cdr3_aa: CASSHPGYEQYF
clone_size: .; v_call: TRBV11-2; j_call: TRBJ2-2; d_call: TRBD2; cdr3_nt: TGTGCCAGCAGCTTAGTCAGGGTTACGGCGGGGGGATTCACCGTGGAGCTGTTTTTT; cdr3_aa: CASSLVRVTAGGFTVELFF
clone_size: many; v_call: TRBV18; j_call: TRBJ2-3; d_call: .; cdr3_nt: TGTGCCACCTCCATGGGAGTAGGTGATACGCAGTATTTT; cdr3_aa: CATSMGVGDTQYF
clone_size: many; v_call: TRBV7-9; j_call: TRBJ2-1; d_call: .; cdr3_nt: TGTGCCAGCAGCTTAGCCCCCGGGGAGATCTACAATGAGCAGTTCTTC; cdr3_aa: CASSLAPGEIYNEQFF
clone_size: many; v_call: TRBV15; j_call: TRBJ2-7; d_call: TRBD1; cdr3_nt: TGTGCCACCAGCAAAGGGACAGGGGGCTACGAGCAGTACTTC; cdr3_aa: CATSKGTGGYEQYF
clone_size: many; v_call: TRBV3-1; j_call: TRBJ2-7; d_call: TRBD1; cdr3_nt: TGTGCCAGCAGCCAAGAAGTTTTGCGGGGACAGGGGGCCTACGAGCAGTACTTC; cdr3_aa: CASSQEVLRGQGAYEQYF
clone_size: few; v_call: TRBV12-3/TRBV12-4; j_call: TRBJ1-2; d_call: .; cdr3_nt: TGTGCCAGCAGTTCACCGACCTCCTCTGGTCCCTTATCGTATGGCTACACCTTC; cdr3_aa: CASSSPTSSGPLSYGYTF
clone_size: many; v_call: TRBV10-1; j_call: TRBJ1-3; d_call: .; cdr3_nt: TGCGCCAGCAAACGGCCCAAGTGGGGTGCTCTTGGAAACACCATATATTTT; cdr3_aa: CASKRPKWGALGNTIYF
clone_size: many; v_call: TRBV6-1; j_call: TRBJ2-1; d_call: TRBD2; cdr3_nt: TGTGCCAGCTTATTAGCGGGAGGTGATGAGCAGTTCTTC; cdr3_aa: CASLLAGGDEQFF
clone_size: few; v_call: TRBV6-5; j_call: TRBJ1-2; d_call: .; cdr3_nt: TGTGCCAGCAGTTACTCAGGTGCGGGCTACACCTTC; cdr3_aa: CASSYSGAGYTF
clone_size: few; v_call: TRBV6-1; j_call: TRBJ1-6; d_call: .; cdr3_nt: TGTGCCAACAGCTTGGACATGTATACTTCACCCCTCCACTTT; cdr3_aa: CANSLDMYTSPLHF
clone_size: .; v_call: TRBV14; j_call: TRBJ2-7; d_call: TRBD2; cdr3_nt: TGTGCCAGCAGCCACGCCGGGACTAGCGTGATGGCCTACGAGCAGTACTTC; cdr3_aa: CASSHAGTSVMAYEQYF
clone_size: few; v_call: TRBV11-2; j_call: TRBJ1-2; d_call: TRBD1; cdr3_nt: TGTGCCAGCAGCTTAGATCTGGCAGGGGGGGTCGGCTACACCTTC; cdr3_aa: CASSLDLAGGVGYTF
clone_size: .; v_call: TRBV27; j_call: TRBJ1-2; d_call: .; cdr3_nt: TGTGCCAGCAGTTTAAACGACTTTACAAGGGACTATGGCTACACCTTC; cdr3_aa: CASSLNDFTRDYGYTF
clone_size: .; v_call: TRBV14; j_call: TRBJ2-2; d_call: .; cdr3_nt: TGTGCCAGCAGCCGACAGGTCGGGGAGTTGTTTTTT; cdr3_aa: CASSRQVGELFF
clone_size: many; v_call: TRBV7-2; j_call: TRBJ2-5; d_call: TRBD1; cdr3_nt: TGTGCCAGCAGCCTTACAGGGGGCGGTGAGACCCAGTACTTC; cdr3_aa: CASSLTGGGETQYF
clone_size: many; v_call: TRBV5-4; j_call: TRBJ1-2; d_call: TRBD1; cdr3_nt: TGTGCCAGCAGCAGCGGGACAGGGAACTTCTATGGCTACACCTTC; cdr3_aa: CASSSGTGNFYGYTF
clone_size: many; v_call: TRBV10-2; j_call: TRBJ2-1; d_call: .; cdr3_nt: TGCGCCAGCAGTCTCGACAGGATCAATGAGCAGTTCTTC; cdr3_aa: CASSLDRINEQFF
clone_size: many; v_call: TRBV5-1; j_call: TRBJ1-1; d_call: .; cdr3_nt: TGCGCCAGCAGCTTGGGACAGGTAATCACTGAAGCTTTCTTT; cdr3_aa: CASSLGQVITEAFF
clone_size: .; v_call: TRBV27; j_call: TRBJ1-2; d_call: .; cdr3_nt: TGTGCCAGCAGTTTACGCTCAGGTGCGTTTCGCTACACCTTC; cdr3_aa: CASSLRSGAFRYTF
clone_size: .; v_call: TRBV6-1; j_call: TRBJ1-1; d_call: .; cdr3_nt: TGTGCCAGCAGGGAATCTTTCCGGGACGGCCAAGCTTTCTTT; cdr3_aa: CASRESFRDGQAFF
clone_size: many; v_call: TRBV7-9; j_call: TRBJ1-1; d_call: .; cdr3_nt: TGTGCCAGCAGCTTATTTGACAAGCAAGAAGCTGAAGCTTTCTTT; cdr3_aa: CASSLFDKQEAEAFF
clone_size: many; v_call: TRBV10-3; j_call: TRBJ1-2; d_call: TRBD1; cdr3_nt: TGTGCCATCAGTGACGACAGGGTTGGAGGCTACACCTTC; cdr3_aa: CAISDDRVGGYTF
clone_size: many; v_call: TRBV6-6; j_call: TRBJ1-5; d_call: .; cdr3_nt: TGTGCCAGCAGTTACTTGGGGGGCCAGCCCCAGCATTTT; cdr3_aa: CASSYLGGQPQHF